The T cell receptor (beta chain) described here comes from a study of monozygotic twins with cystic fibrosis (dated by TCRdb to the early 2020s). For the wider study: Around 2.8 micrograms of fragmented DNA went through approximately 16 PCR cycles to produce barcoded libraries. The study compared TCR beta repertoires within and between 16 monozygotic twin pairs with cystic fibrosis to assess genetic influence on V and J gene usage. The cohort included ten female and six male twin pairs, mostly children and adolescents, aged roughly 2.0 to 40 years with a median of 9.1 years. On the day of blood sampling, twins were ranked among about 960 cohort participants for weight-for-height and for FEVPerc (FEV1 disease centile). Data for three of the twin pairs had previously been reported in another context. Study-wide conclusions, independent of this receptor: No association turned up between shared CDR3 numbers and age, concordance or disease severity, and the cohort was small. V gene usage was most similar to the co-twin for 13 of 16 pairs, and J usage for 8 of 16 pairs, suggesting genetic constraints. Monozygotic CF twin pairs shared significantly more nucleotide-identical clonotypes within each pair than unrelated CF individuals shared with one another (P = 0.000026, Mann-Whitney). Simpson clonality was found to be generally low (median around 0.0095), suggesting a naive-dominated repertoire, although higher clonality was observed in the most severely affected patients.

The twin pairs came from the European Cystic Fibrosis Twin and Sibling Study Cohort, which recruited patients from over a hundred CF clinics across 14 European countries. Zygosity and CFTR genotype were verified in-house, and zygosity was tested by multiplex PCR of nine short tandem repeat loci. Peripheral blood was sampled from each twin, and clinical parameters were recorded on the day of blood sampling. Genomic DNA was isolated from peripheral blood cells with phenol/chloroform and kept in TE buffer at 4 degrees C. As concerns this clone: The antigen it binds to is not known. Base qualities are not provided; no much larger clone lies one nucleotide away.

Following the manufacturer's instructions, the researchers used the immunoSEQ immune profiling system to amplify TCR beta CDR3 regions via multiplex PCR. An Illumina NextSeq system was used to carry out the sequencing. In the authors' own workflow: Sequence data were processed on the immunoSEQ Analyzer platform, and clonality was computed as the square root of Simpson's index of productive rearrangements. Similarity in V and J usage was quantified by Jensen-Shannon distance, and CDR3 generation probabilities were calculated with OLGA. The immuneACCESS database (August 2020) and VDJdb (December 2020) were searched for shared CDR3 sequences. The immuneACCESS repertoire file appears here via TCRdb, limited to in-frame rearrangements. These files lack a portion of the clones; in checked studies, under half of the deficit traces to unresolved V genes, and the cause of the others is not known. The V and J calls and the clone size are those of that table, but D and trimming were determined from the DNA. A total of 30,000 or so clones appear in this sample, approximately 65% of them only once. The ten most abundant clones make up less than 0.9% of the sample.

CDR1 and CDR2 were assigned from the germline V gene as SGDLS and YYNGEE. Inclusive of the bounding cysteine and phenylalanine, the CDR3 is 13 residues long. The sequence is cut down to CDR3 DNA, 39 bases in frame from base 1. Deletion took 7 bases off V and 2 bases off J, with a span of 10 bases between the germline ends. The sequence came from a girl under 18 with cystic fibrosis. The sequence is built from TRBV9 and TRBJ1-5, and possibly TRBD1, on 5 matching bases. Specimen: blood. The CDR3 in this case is CASPRGGNQPQHF. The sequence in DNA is TGTGCCAGCCCGCGGGGGGGCAATCAGCCCCAGCATTTT.